This T cell receptor beta chain was obtained from a study of blood T cell repertoires in COVID-19. Study details: PBMCs, B-cell-depleted T cells, or T cells provided the cDNA or gDNA that made up the material.

Sequenced by immunoSEQ multiplex PCR; TCRdb stores in-frame clones only, minus some. The data contain 100,000 or so clones, about 95% of them singletons. The CDR3 is 15 amino acids. Germline V lookup: CDR1 KGHSH, CDR2 LQKENI. Unmatched junction bases numbered 5, after V lost 2 bases and J lost 3 bases. This clonotype originated in a human donor with active COVID-19. The donor label of this sample is uncertain. The chain couples TRBV18 to TRBJ2-7, with 9 bases fitting TRBD2. Input material: peripheral blood. The CDR3, as DNA: TGTGCCAGCTCACCAACTAGCGGGTCGTACTACGAGCAGTACTTC. Translated: CASSPTSGSYYEQYF.